This section outlines one T cell receptor (beta chain) sequence together with its context. The same CDR3 is also encoded by other DNA sequences in this sample. The protocol was immunoSEQ multiplex PCR, while the TCRdb copy is restricted to in-frame clones and leaves out a portion. The data contain some 140,000 clones, over 70% of them singletons. The data originate from a study of blood T cell repertoires in COVID-19. Study-wide context: Whether acute or convalescent, the COVID-19 samples came from the United States, Italy and Spain. Nucleic acid was either cDNA or gDNA, and it came from T cells, B-cell-depleted T cells, or PBMCs.

This receptor was obtained from a man aged 45 to 65 with active COVID-19. Sequencing used peripheral blood.

CDR3 residues: CASSREGGLANVLTF. In nucleotides, the CDR3 is TGCGCCAGCAGCCGGGAGGGGGGGCTGGCCAACGTCCTGACTTTC. V gene TRBV5-1 combines with J gene TRBJ2-6; the match to TRBD2 covers 8 bases. Germline trimming cut 4 bases from V and 6 bases from J; bases unmatched to any gene: 6. The CDR3 is 15 amino acids. Germline V gene data show CDR1 as SGHRS and CDR2 as YFSETQ.